Below are 3 T cell receptor beta chains sequenced from a single sample in a study of blood T cells in healthy people across ages. Primers used in a second PCR of roughly 6 to 11 cycles were a sample-barcoded 5' primer and a J-beta primer mix. Using its own MiXCR run on the 5' RACE reads, TCRdb lists one record per CDR3 protein. The sample holds about 800,000 distinct CDR3 sequences; approximately 25% are singletons and the top ten take approximately 4%. These sequences were also reported in another study, on T cells of mothers and their children.

The sample was blood. Receptors were obtained from a boy younger than 18 in good health.

The sample holds a few counts of this clonotype. The V gene is TRBV7-2, the J gene TRBJ1-5; D possibly corresponds to TRBD1 (5 bases). This CDR3 has 15 residues. V was cut by 5 bases and J by 4 bases, with 15 bases left in between. CDR1 SGHTA and CDR2 FQGNSA come from the germline V gene. The CDR3 DNA is TGTGCCAGCAGCAGACCGGGGGTGACTAATCAGCCCCAGCATTTT. Its translation is CASSRPGVTNQPQHF.

In this sample, this clonotype turned up a few times. V gene TRBV7-6 combines with J gene TRBJ2-3; D uncertain. Trimming removed 1 base from V and 2 bases from J, with 13 bases in between. The CDR3 consists of 16 residues. Germline V gene lookup returns CDR1 SGHVS and CDR2 FNYEAQ. CDR3 residues: CASSLGARLHTDTQYF. In DNA, the CDR3 is TGTGCCAGCAGCTTAGGGGCGAGACTTCACACAGATACGCAGTATTTT.

The chain uses TRBV18 and TRBJ2-5; D may be TRBD1 (6 bases). CDR3 length equals 15 residues. CDR1 and CDR2 (germline): KGHSH, LQKENI. Trimming removed 6 bases from V and 3 bases from J, with 17 bases in between. The DNA of the CDR3 is TGTGCCAGCTCGAGGGACATAAGCAAGAAAGAGACCCAGTACTTC. It codes for CASSRDISKKETQYF.